This paragraph covers one T cell receptor beta chain sequence. What it binds is not known. This specimen comes from a study of graft-versus-host responses after intestinal transplantation. Across the whole study: The whole recipient group had anti-thymocyte globulin induction followed by tacrolimus and steroids for around 3 years.

General study points: Recipient marrow harbored GvH clones, some of which surfaced first in ileum or blood. Circulating GvH clones peaking coincided with falling HvG clones soon after transplant. The study found high graft-versus-host to host-versus-graft clonal ratios in allografts of patients with graft-donor T cell macrochimerism.

The method was immunoSEQ multiplex PCR; TCRdb's version includes in-frame clones alone and lacks a portion of them. Of approximately 78,000 clones listed, over 75% were seen once; the top ten hold around 7.8%. Germline-derived CDR1 and CDR2 are MGHRA and YSYEKL. Trimming pared 3 bases from V and 8 bases from J, leaving 14 bases between. The CDR3 is 14 residues long. The material was unstimulated CD8+ T cells sorted from spleen or lymph node cells, obtained before transplant. The chain has TRBV4-1 and TRBJ2-1; possibly TRBD2 for D (5 bases). This TCR was sampled from a human donor who was the organ donor for an intestinal transplant. The CDR3 DNA follows: TGCGCCAGCAGCCAGGCGACTTCAGCGGATGAGCAGTTCTTC. Residues: CASSQATSADEQFF.